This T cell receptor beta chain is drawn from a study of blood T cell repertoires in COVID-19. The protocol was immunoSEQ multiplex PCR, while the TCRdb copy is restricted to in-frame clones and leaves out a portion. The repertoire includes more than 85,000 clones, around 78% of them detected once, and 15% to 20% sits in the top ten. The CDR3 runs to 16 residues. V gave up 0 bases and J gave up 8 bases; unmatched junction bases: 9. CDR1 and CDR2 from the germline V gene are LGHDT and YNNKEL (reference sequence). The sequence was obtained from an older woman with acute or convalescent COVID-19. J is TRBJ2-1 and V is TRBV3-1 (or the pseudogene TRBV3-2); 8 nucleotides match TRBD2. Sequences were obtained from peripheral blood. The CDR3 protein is CASSQDPSGFSDEQFF. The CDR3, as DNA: TGTGCCAGCAGCCAAGACCCTAGCGGGTTCTCAGATGAGCAGTTCTTC.